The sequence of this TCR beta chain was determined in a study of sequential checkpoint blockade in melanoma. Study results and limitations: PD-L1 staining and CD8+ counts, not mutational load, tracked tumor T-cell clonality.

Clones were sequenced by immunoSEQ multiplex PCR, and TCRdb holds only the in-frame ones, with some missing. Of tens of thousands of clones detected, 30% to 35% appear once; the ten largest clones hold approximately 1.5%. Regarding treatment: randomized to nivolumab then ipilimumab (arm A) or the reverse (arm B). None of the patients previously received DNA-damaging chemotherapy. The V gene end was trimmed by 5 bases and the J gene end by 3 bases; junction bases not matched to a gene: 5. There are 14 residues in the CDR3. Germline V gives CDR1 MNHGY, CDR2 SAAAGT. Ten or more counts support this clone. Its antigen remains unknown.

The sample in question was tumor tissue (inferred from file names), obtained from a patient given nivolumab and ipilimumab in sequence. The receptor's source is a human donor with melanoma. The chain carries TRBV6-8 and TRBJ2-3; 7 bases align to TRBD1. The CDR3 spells CASSQTGSTDTQYF. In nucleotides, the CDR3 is TGTGCCAGCAGTCAGACAGGGAGTACAGATACGCAGTATTTT.